The T cell receptor (beta chain) described here comes from a study of identifying expanded T cells in peripheral blood. Study-level results: Roughly two-week clone count variance significantly increased as total template count grew. Roughly 1.1 clones differed between technical replicates, versus around 16 and 19 over time.

Healthy donors had no documented immune events, such as infections, while sampled. Repertoires were generated with immunoSEQ multiplex PCR, while TCRdb's copy carries only in-frame clones and drops some. Of 85,000 to 95,000 clones in the sample, approximately 91% are singletons; the top ten hold about 4%. Only one count was recorded for this clone. Antigen specificity is unknown. Germline lookup yields CDR1 MDHEN and CDR2 SYDVKM. The CDR3 is 14 amino acids. V was pared by 8 bases and J by 0 bases, with 0 bases of the junction left unmatched. Sequences were obtained from blood. The chain joins TRBV28 to TRBJ1-3, with 11 bases that match TRBD1. The clonotype originates from a person aged 18 to 75 in good health. CDR3: CASGTGGSGNTIYF. The CDR3 nucleotides are TGTGCCAGCGGGACAGGGGGCTCTGGAAACACCATATATTTT.